The 9 T cell receptor beta chains reported below all come from one sample, sequenced in a study of cytomegalovirus exposure and HLA in healthy donors. Clones were read by immunoSEQ multiplex PCR, and TCRdb kept only the in-frame ones, dropping some. Here the sample spans more than 300,000 clones, 70% to 90% being singletons. The source material was PBMCs. The receptors were sampled from a woman under 30 in good health and CMV-seronegative.

This clone was observed once. The genes are TRBV7-9 and TRBJ2-1, with D perhaps TRBD1 (5 bases). Germline-derived CDR1 and CDR2 are SEHNR and FQNEAQ (reference sequence). The V end lost 6 bases, the J end lost 3 bases, and 9 bases lay between the germline ends. CDR3 length: 13 residues. Here the CDR3 reads CASRPDSYNEQFF. As DNA, the CDR3 is TGTGCCAGCAGACCCGACAGCTACAATGAGCAGTTCTTC.

The rearrangement links TRBV4-1 to TRBJ2-1; TRBD1 aligns across 7 bases. Germline lookup yields CDR1 MGHRA and CDR2 YSYEKL. CDR3 length equals 16 residues. V lost 5 bases, J lost 2 bases, and 9 bases stayed unmatched. This CDR3 reads CASSSKGQVPYNEQFF. The CDR3 DNA reads TGCGCCAGCAGCTCCAAAGGACAGGTACCCTACAATGAGCAGTTCTTC.

The chain's CDR3 is CASSLISGSGEQYF. CDR3 DNA: TGTGCCAGCAGCTTAATTAGCGGGAGTGGCGAGCAGTACTTC. The V gene is TRBV7-6, the J gene TRBJ2-7; 9 bases map to TRBD2. The CDR3 extends over 14 amino acids. From germline, CDR1 is SGHVS and CDR2 FNYEAQ. V lost 2 bases and J lost 6; bases outside the gene matches: 5.

This clone was observed a handful of times. The rearrangement links TRBV28 to TRBJ2-7; 7 bases align to TRBD1. CDR3 length equals 14 residues. CDR1 is MDHEN and CDR2 is SYDVKM in the germline V gene. V was clipped by 5 bases and J by 3 bases; unmatched bases: 7. In nucleotides, the CDR3 is TGTGCCAGCAGTACCCGACAGGGATTCTACGAGCAGTACTTC. This sequence encodes CASSTRQGFYEQYF.

V is TRBV6-6 and J is TRBJ1-3, with D perhaps TRBD1 (5 bases). The CDR3 covers 16 residues. Trimming took 8 bases from V and 2 from J, leaving 19 bases between them. In germline, CDR1 is MNHNY, CDR2 SVGAGI (reference sequence). This CDR3 is CASVDPASGAGNTIYF. The CDR3 DNA reads as TGTGCCAGCGTTGATCCAGCGTCGGGGGCTGGAAACACCATATATTTT.

The chain couples TRBV30 to TRBJ2-7, with 11 bases fitting TRBD2. The germline V gene has CDR1 GTSNPN and CDR2 SVGIG (reference sequence). The ends lost 3 bases at V and 6 bases at J; junction bases unmatched: 4. The CDR3 has 13 residues. CDR3 sequence reads: CAWSHGTSGEQYF. CDR3 DNA: TGTGCCTGGAGCCATGGGACTAGCGGCGAGCAGTACTTC.

This chain uses TRBV28 with TRBJ1-5; D may be TRBD1 (5 bases). Trimming removed 2 bases at V and 5 bases at J, with 16 bases between. The CDR3 totals 16 residues. Germline V lookup: CDR1 MDHEN, CDR2 SYDVKM. The DNA of the CDR3 is TGTGCCAGCAGTTTAGAAGGGGCCGGCTCAGATCAGCCCCAGCATTTT. This sequence encodes CASSLEGAGSDQPQHF.

This chain links TRBV28 with TRBJ1-5; 7 nucleotides line up with TRBD1. This CDR3 spans 17 amino acids. Germline V lookup: CDR1 MDHEN, CDR2 SYDVKM. V dropped 5 bases and J dropped 2; count of bases not matched to a gene: 12. This CDR3 is CASSPGTDAWGNQPQHF. The CDR3 DNA follows: TGTGCCAGCAGTCCGGGGACAGACGCCTGGGGCAATCAGCCCCAGCATTTT. Combining the CDR3 with reference TRBV28 and TRBJ1-5 gives the whole variable domain DVKVTQSSRYLVKRTGEKVFLECVQDMDHENMFWYRQDPGLGLRLIYFSYDVKMKEKGDIPEGYSVSREKKERFSLILESASTNQTSMYLCASSPGTDAWGNQPQHFGDGTRLSIL.

The chain has TRBV6-6 and TRBJ2-5; TRBD1 agrees at 8 bases. This CDR3 spans 13 amino acids. Germline trimming cut 6 bases from V and 5 bases from J; bases unmatched to any gene: 5. Germline CDR1 MNHNY, CDR2 SVGAGI (reference sequence). This CDR3 reads CASSNRGTETQYF. The CDR3 DNA sequence: TGTGCCAGCAGCAACAGGGGGACGGAGACCCAGTACTTC.